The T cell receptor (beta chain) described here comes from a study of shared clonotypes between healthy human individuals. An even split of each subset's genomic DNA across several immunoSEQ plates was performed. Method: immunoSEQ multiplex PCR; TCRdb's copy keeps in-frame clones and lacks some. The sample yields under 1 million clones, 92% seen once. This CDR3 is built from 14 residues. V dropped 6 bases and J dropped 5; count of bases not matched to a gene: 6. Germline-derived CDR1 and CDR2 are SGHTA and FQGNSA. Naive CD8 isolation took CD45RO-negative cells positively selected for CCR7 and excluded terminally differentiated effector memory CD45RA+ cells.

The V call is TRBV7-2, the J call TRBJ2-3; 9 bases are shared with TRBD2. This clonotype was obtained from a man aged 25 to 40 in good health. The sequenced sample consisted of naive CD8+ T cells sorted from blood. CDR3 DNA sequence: TGTGCCAGCAGACGTAGCGGGAGTGGAGATACGCAGTATTTT. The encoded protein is CASRRSGSGDTQYF.